What follows are 10 T cell receptor beta chains derived from one specimen sequenced in a study of CD8+ T cells in alopecia areata. Reverse transcribed after extraction, RNA yielded cDNA as the sequencing template. TCRdb's copy holds only in-frame clones and misses some; the assay was immunoSEQ multiplex PCR. The sample records 120,000 or so clones, around 50% being singletons. Sequencing input: NKG2D-low CD8+ T cells sorted from blood. All receptors come from a human donor with alopecia areata.

The chain joins TRBV15 to TRBJ1-5, with unresolved D. The V end was cut by 1 base, the J end by 0 bases, with 4 bases between. Germline CDR1 reads LNHNV; CDR2 reads YYDKDF (reference sequence). The CDR3 runs to 14 residues. CDR3 loop: CATSRVSSNQPQHF. For the CDR3, the DNA is TGTGCCACCAGCAGAGTCAGTAGCAATCAGCCCCAGCATTTT.

This clone has only a few counts. This rearrangement joins TRBV6-6 to TRBJ2-1; D is perhaps TRBD1 (6 bases). The CDR3 runs 16 residues. Germline V gene lookup returns CDR1 MNHNY and CDR2 SVGAGI (reference sequence). V was pared by 0 bases and J by 2 bases, with 11 bases between. The CDR3, as DNA: TGTGCCAGCAGTTACTCGATGCAGGGGCCCTACAATGAGCAGTTCTTC. Amino acids: CASSYSMQGPYNEQFF.

The chain employs TRBV29-1 and TRBJ2-2, with D hard to call. CDR3 length: 13 amino acids. The V end was cut by 3 bases, the J end by 5 bases, with 10 bases between. Germline V lookup: CDR1 SQVTM, CDR2 ANQGSEA. This CDR3 reads CSVDMDGTGELFF. CDR3 DNA: TGCAGCGTTGACATGGACGGAACCGGGGAGCTGTTTTTT.

The rearrangement links TRBV7-2 to TRBJ1-2, with D perhaps matching TRBD1 (6 bases). CDR3 size: 17 residues. V gave up 5 bases and J gave up 3 bases, with 22 bases separating them. Looked up from germline, CDR1 is SGHTA and CDR2 is FQGNSA. The CDR3 DNA reads TGTGCCAGCAGCCTCCCCCGCCAGGGGTCGTTAGACTATGGCTACACCTTC. Translation gives CASSLPRQGSLDYGYTF.

The CDR3 loop reads CGSWGSLTYEQYF. The CDR3 coding sequence is TGTGGGTCTTGGGGGAGTCTAACCTACGAGCAGTACTTC. The rearrangement links TRBV2 to TRBJ2-7; D may be TRBD1 or TRBD2 (5 bases each). Looked up from germline, CDR1 is SNHLY and CDR2 is FYNNEI. The CDR3 covers 13 residues.

The chain combines TRBV30 with TRBJ1-4; D not resolved. The CDR3 loop spans 12 amino acids. Germline V gene data show CDR1 as GTSNPN and CDR2 as SVGIG (reference sequence). The V end was cut by 3 bases, the J end by 7 bases, with 9 bases between. DNA of the CDR3: TGTGCCTGGAGGGACCGAAGTGAAAAACTGTTTTTT. Its protein product is CAWRDRSEKLFF.

This clone was observed a few times. The V call is TRBV14, the J call TRBJ2-3; 8 bases are a match to TRBD2. The CDR3 is 18 amino acids. CDR1 SGHDN and CDR2 FVKESK come from the germline V gene. Trimming cost V 2 bases and J 0 bases; bases outside gene matches: 10. The CDR3 region has the DNA TGTGCCAGCAGCCAACGGGAGCGGGGGCAGTCTAGCACAGATACGCAGTATTTT. Amino acids: CASSQRERGQSSTDTQYF.

This CDR3 is CASSKVVQYYGYTF. CDR3 nucleotide sequence: TGCGCCAGCAGCAAAGTGGTCCAGTACTATGGCTACACCTTC. The chain couples TRBV4-1 to TRBJ1-2; the D is unclear. Trimming pared 5 bases from V and 3 bases from J, leaving 13 bases between. The CDR3 spans 14 residues. Germline V CDR1 and CDR2: MGHRA, YSYEKL.

This chain uses TRBV30 with TRBJ2-2; D not resolved. Trimming cost V 5 bases and J 2 bases, with 12 bases left between them. CDR1 GTSNPN and CDR2 SVGIG come from the germline V gene (reference sequence). The CDR3 is 14 amino acids. CDR3 DNA sequence: TGTGCCTGGCGTTCGGCAGTAAACACCGGGGAGCTGTTTTTT. Amino acids: CAWRSAVNTGELFF.

The chain carries TRBV4-3 and TRBJ2-5; TRBD1 might be the D (5 bases). V was cut by 0 bases and J by 5 bases, with 13 bases left in between. The CDR3 consists of 15 residues. CDR1 LGHNA and CDR2 YSLEER come from the germline V gene. The CDR3 sequence: CASSQDQGLDETQYF. The CDR3 coding sequence is TGCGCCAGCAGCCAAGATCAGGGTTTGGATGAGACCCAGTACTTC.